This record looks at one TCR beta chain sequence and its context. Its antigen is as yet unknown. The sample is drawn from a study of cytomegalovirus exposure and HLA in healthy donors. These donors, healthy bone marrow donors, were studied. 13 Jbeta primers and 60 Vbeta primers were used for the PCR. Data came from immunoSEQ multiplex PCR; TCRdb stores just in-frame clones and leaves some out. The table records some 170,000 clones, around four fifths of them present only once. J was trimmed by 6 bases and V by 2 bases; bases with no gene match: 3. The CDR3 length is 15 residues. CDR1 is SEHNR, CDR2 FQNEAQ, per germline (reference sequence). Regarding the study as a whole: Diagnosis of cytomegalovirus status made by the classifier reportedly showed high specificity and sensitivity.

This TCR derives from a woman between 45 and 65 years old in good health and CMV-seronegative. The V gene is TRBV7-9, the J gene TRBJ2-2, with 10 bases identical to TRBD1. Sequencing was done on a sample of PBMCs. The CDR3 coding sequence is TGTGCCAGCAGCTTACCAGGACAGGGGGCCGGGGAGCTGTTTTTT. It is translated as CASSLPGQGAGELFF.